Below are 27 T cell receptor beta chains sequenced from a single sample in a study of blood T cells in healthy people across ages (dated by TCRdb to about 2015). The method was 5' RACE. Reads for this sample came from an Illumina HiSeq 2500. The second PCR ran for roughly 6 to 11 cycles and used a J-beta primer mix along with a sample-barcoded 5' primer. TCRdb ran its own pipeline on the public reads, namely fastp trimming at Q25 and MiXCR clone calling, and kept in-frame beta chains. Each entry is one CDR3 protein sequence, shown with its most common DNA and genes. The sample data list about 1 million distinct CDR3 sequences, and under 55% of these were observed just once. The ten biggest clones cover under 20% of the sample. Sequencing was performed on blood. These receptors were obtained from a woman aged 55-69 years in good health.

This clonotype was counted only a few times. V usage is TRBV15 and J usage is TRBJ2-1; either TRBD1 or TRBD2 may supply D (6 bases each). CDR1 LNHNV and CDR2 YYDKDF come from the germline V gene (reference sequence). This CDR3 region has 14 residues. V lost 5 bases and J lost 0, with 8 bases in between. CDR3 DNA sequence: TGTGCCACCAGCGGAGGGGGCTCCTACAATGAGCAGTTCTTC. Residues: CATSGGGSYNEQFF.

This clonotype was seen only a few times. The CDR3 DNA is TGTGCCAGCGGAAGCGGGATTGAGCAGTTCTTC. This gives the protein CASGSGIEQFF. The chain recombines TRBV9 with TRBJ2-1; 7 nucleotides line up with TRBD2. V lost 7 bases and J lost 9; bases outside the gene matches: 4. From germline, CDR1 is SGDLS and CDR2 YYNGEE. The CDR3 totals 11 residues.

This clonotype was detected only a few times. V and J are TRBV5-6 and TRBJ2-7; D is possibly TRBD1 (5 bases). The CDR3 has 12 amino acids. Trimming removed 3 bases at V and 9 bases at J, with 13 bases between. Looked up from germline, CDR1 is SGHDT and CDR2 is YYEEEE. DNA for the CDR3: TGTGCCAGCAGCTCAGGGATTCAGGGGCAGTACTTC. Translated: CASSSGIQGQYF. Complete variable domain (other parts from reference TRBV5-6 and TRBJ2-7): DAGVTQSPTHLIKTRGQQVTLRCSPKSGHDTVSWYQQALGQGPQFIFQYYEEEERQRGNFPDRFSGHQFPNYSSELNVNALLLGDSALYLCASSSGIQGQYFGPGTRLTVT.

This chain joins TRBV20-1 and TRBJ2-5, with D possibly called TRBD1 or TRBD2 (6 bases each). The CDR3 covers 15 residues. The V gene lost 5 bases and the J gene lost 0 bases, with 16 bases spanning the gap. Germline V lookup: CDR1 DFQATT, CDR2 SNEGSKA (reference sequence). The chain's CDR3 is CSALGGRGHQETQYF. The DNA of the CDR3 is TGCAGTGCTCTGGGGGGTCGGGGGCACCAAGAGACCCAGTACTTC.

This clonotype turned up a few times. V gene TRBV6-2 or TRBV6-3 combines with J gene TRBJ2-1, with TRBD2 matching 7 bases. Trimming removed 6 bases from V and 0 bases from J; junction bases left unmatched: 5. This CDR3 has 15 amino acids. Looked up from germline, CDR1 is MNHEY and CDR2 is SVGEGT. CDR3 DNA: TGTGCCAGCAGACAAAGCGGGACCTCCTACAATGAGCAGTTCTTC. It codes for CASRQSGTSYNEQFF.

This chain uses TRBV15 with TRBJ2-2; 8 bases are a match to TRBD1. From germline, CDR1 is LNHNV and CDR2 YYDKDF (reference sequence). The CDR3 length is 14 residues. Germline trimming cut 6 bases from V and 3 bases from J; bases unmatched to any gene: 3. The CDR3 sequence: CATRDRVDTGELFF. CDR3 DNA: TGTGCCACCAGGGACAGGGTCGACACCGGGGAGCTGTTTTTT. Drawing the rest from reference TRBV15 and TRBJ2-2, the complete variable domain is DAMVIQNPRYQVTQFGKPVTLSCSQTLNHNVMYWYQQKSSQAPKLLFHYYDKDFNNEADTPDNFQSRRPNTSFCFLDIRSPGLGDTAMYLCATRDRVDTGELFFGEGSRLTVL.

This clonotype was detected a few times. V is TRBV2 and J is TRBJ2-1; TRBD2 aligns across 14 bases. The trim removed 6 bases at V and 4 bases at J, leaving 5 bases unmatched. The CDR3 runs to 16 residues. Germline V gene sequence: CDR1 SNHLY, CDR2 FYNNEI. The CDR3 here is CASRDRTSGGYNEQFF. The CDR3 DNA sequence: TGTGCCAGCAGGGACCGGACTAGCGGGGGGTACAATGAGCAGTTCTTC.

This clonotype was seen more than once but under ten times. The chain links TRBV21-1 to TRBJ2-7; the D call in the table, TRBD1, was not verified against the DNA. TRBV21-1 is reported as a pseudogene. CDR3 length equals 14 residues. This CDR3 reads CASSMGASSYEQYF. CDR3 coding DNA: TGTGCCAGCAGCATGGGGGCGAGCTCCTACGAGCAGTACTTC.

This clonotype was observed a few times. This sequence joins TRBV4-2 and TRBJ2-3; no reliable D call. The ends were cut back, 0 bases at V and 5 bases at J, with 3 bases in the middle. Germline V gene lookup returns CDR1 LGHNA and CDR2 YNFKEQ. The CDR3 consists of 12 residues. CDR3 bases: TGTGCCAGCAGCCAAGAGGTAGATACGCAGTATTTT. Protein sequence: CASSQEVDTQYF.

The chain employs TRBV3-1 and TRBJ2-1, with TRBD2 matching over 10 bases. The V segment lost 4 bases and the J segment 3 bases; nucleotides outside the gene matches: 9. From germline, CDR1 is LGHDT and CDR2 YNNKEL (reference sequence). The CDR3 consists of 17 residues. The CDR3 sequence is CASSRGSGRLGYNEQFF. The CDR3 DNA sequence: TGTGCCAGCAGCCGGGGTAGCGGGAGGTTAGGCTACAATGAGCAGTTCTTC.

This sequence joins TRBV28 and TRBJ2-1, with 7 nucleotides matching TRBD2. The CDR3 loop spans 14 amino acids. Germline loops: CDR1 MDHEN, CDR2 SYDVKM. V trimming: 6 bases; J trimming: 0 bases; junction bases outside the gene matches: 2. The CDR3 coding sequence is TGTGCCAGCAGATGGACTAGCTCCTACAATGAGCAGTTCTTC. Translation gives CASRWTSSYNEQFF. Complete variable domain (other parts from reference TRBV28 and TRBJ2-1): DVKVTQSSRYLVKRTGEKVFLECVQDMDHENMFWYRQDPGLGLRLIYFSYDVKMKEKGDIPEGYSVSREKKERFSLILESASTNQTSMYLCASRWTSSYNEQFFGPGTRLTVL.

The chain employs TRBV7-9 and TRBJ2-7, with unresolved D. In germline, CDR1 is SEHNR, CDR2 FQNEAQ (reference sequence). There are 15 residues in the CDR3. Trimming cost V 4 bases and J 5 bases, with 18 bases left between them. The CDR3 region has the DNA TGTGCCAGCAGCTGGACCCTGGCGGTTTTCCACGAGCAGTACTTC. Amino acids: CASSWTLAVFHEQYF.

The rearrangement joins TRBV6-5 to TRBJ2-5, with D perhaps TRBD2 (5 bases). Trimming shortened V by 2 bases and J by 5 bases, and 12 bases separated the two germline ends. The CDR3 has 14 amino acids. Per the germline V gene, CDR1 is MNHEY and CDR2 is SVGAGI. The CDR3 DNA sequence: TGTGCCAGCAGTTACGGAGGCCCTTGGGAGACCCAGTACTTC. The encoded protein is CASSYGGPWETQYF.

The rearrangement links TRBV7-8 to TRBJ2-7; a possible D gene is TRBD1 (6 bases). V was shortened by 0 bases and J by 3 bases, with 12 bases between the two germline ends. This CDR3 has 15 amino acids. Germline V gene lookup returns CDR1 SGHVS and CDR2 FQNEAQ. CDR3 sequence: CASSLAYEGGYEQYF. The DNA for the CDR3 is TGTGCCAGCAGCTTAGCGTACGAAGGGGGCTACGAGCAGTACTTC.

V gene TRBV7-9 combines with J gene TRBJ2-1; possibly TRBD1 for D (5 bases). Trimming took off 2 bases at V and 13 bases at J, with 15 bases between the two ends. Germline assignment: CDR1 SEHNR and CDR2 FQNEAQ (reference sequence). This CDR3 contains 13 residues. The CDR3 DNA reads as TGTGCCAGCAGCTTAACGGGCAGGGTGGTCCAGTTCTTC. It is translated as CASSLTGRVVQFF.

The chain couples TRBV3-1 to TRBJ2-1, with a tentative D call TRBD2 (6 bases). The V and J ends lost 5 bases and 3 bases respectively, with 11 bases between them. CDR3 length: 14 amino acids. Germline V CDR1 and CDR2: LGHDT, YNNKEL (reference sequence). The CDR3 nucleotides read TGTGCCAGCAGCTCGGGAGTATTCTACAATGAGCAGTTCTTC. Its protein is CASSSGVFYNEQFF.

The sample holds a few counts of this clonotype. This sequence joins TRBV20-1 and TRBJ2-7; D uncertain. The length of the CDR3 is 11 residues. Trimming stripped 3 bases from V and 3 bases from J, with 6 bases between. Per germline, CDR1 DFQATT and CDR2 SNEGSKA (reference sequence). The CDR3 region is CSARSDYEQYF. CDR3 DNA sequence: TGCAGTGCTAGGTCCGACTACGAGCAGTACTTC.

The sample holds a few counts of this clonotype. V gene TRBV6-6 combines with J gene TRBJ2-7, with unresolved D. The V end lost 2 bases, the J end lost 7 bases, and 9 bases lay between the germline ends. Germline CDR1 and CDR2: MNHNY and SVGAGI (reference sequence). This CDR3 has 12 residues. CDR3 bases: TGTGCCAGCAGTTACGCCCGGGTTGAGCAGTACTTC. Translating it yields CASSYARVEQYF.

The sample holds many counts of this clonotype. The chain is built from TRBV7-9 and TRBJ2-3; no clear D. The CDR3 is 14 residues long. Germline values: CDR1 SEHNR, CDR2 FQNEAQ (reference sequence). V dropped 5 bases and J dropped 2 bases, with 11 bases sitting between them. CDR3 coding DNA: TGTGCCAGCAGCCCCGAGGATTTCACAGATACGCAGTATTTT. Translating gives CASSPEDFTDTQYF. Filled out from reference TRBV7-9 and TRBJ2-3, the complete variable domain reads DTGVSQNPRHKITKRGQNVTFRCDPISEHNRLYWYRQTLGQGPEFLTYFQNEAQLEKSRLLSDRFSAERPKGSFSTLEIQRTEQGDSAMYLCASSPEDFTDTQYFGPGTRLTVL.

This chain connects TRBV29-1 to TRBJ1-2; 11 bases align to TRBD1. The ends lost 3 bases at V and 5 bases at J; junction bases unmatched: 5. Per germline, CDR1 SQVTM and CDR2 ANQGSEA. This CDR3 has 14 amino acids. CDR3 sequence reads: CSVDGQGAEYGYTF. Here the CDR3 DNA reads TGCAGCGTTGATGGACAGGGGGCTGAATATGGCTACACCTTC.

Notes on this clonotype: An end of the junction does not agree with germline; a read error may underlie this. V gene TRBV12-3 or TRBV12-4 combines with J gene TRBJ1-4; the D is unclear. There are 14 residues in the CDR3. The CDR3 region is CASSWTGGTEELFF. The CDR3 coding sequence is TGTGCCAGCAGTTGGACGGGTGGAACTGAAGAACTGTTTTTT.

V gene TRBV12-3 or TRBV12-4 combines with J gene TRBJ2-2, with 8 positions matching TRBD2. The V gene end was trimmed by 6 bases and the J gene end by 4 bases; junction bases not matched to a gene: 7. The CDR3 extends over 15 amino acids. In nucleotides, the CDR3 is TGTGCCAGCAGATTTGGTACTAGCGGCACCGGGGAGCTGTTTTTT. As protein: CASRFGTSGTGELFF.

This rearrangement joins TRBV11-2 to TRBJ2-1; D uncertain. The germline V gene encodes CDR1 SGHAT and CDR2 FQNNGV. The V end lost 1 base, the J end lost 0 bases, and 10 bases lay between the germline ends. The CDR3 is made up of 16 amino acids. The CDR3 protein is CASSLVVRSSYNEQFF. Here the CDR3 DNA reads TGTGCCAGCAGCTTAGTTGTCCGAAGCTCCTACAATGAGCAGTTCTTC.

The CDR3 here is CASSPPDSNQPQHF. In nucleotides, the CDR3 is TGTGCCAGCAGCCCCCCGGATAGCAATCAGCCCCAGCATTTT. The chain joins TRBV6-2 or TRBV6-3 to TRBJ1-5; D unresolved. The ends were cut back, 6 bases at V and 0 bases at J, with 9 bases in the middle. Germline CDR1 MNHEY, CDR2 SVGEGT. The CDR3 runs to 14 residues.

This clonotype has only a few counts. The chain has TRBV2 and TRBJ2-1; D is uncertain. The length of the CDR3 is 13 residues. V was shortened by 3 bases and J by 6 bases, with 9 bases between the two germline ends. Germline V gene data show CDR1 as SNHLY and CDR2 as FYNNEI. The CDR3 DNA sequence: TGTGCCAGCAGTGAGCTGAGGTTCAATGAGCAGTTCTTC. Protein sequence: CASSELRFNEQFF.

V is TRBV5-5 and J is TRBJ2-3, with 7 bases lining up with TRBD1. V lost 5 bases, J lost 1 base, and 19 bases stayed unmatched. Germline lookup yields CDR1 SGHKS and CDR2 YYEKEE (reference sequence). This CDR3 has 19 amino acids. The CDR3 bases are TGTGCCAGCAGATTTACAGGGGCTGTCCGGGGTAGCGGCACAGATACGCAGTATTTT. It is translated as CASRFTGAVRGSGTDTQYF.

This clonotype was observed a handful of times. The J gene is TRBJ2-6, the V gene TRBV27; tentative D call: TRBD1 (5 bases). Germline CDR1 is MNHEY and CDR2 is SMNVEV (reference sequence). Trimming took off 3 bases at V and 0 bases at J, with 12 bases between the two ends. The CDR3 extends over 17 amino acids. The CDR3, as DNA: TGTGCCAGCAGTTTCTCCTCAGGGCTCTCTGGGGCCAACGTCCTGACTTTC. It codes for CASSFSSGLSGANVLTF.